One and the same sample provided the 3 T cell receptor beta chains below, sequenced in a study of human T cells and chemical hapten exposure. TCRdb used MiXCR to reprocess the RACE reads, holding one entry per CDR3 protein. This table has some 400,000 distinct CDR3 sequences, approximately 5% appearing once. The time point: patch test 1, 2 weeks after DPC sensitization. The treatment was: therapeutic diphenylcyclopropenone sensitization with weekly scalp DPC. The sequences come from whole blood, collected in connection with sensitization to the hapten diphenylcyclopropenone (DPC). These receptors were taken from a woman aged 45-65 years with alopecia areata. Some clones in this sample may be carry-over from other donors' samples.

The chain links TRBV2 to TRBJ2-6; no reliable D call. The V end was cut by 4 bases, the J end by 0 bases, with 4 bases between. CDR3 length equals 14 residues. The germline CDR1 and CDR2 sequences are SNHLY and FYNNEI. CDR3 coding DNA: TGTGCCAGCAGTGCTAGCTCTGGGGCCAACGTCCTGACTTTC. It translates to CASSASSGANVLTF.

The sample holds many counts of this clonotype. The V call is TRBV28, the J call TRBJ1-1, with 8 bases matching TRBD1. The V segment lost 5 bases and the J segment 5 bases; nucleotides outside the gene matches: 19. CDR3 length equals 18 residues. From germline, CDR1 is MDHEN and CDR2 SYDVKM. CDR3 amino acids: CASSLHLQGGNRRTEAFF. CDR3 in DNA: TGTGCCAGCAGTCTACATTTACAGGGGGGAAATAGAAGGACTGAAGCTTTCTTT.

This clonotype has a count of ten or more. The rearrangement uses TRBV28 and TRBJ1-6; tentatively, D is TRBD1 (5 bases). Trimming pared 4 bases from V and 9 bases from J, leaving 10 bases between. The germline CDR1 and CDR2 sequences are MDHEN and SYDVKM. The CDR3 has 13 amino acids. In DNA, the CDR3 is TGTGCCAGCAGTTCCCCCGGGGGTTCACCCCTCCACTTT. Protein product: CASSSPGGSPLHF.